This TCR beta chain was sequenced during a study of blood T cell repertoires in COVID-19. TCRdb's copy holds only in-frame clones and misses some; the assay was immunoSEQ multiplex PCR. The profile shows some 300,000 clones, about nine tenths of them singletons. V was trimmed by 8 bases and J by 2 bases, leaving 16 bases between them. The CDR3 covers 15 residues. CDR1 LNHDA and CDR2 SQIVND come from the germline V gene (reference sequence). V gene TRBV19 combines with J gene TRBJ1-5; no reliable D call. Material for sequencing was PBMCs or T cells enriched from blood (not recorded which). The sequence derives from a woman in her forties or fifties who had been exposed to COVID-19. CDR3 sequence: CASRAVNVGNQPQHF. CDR3 nucleotide sequence: TGTGCCAGTCGAGCCGTGAACGTGGGCAATCAGCCCCAGCATTTT.